These T cell receptor beta chains were read from a single sample in a study of blood T cells in healthy people across ages. MiXCR was run by TCRdb on the 5' RACE reads, yielding one entry per CDR3 protein. The sample consists of about 500,000 distinct CDR3 sequences, 20% to 30% of them appearing once. The same data also contributed to another study, on T cells of mothers and their children.

Sequenced sample: blood. All receptors come from a boy aged 10-17 years in good health. CDR3s include the opening cysteine and the closing phenylalanine or tryptophan. Fields, in order: D gene, V gene, clone size, J gene, CDR3 protein, CDR3 DNA. D genes are given only for firm matches. Size is omitted from some rows. Given values are once, few, many or a class for expanded clones.

d_call: TRBD2; v_call: TRBV29-1; clone_size: -; j_call: TRBJ2-1; cdr3_aa: CSALTSGGAEQFF; cdr3_nt: TGCAGCGCGCTTACTAGCGGGGGGGCCGAGCAGTTCTTC
d_call: -; v_call: TRBV29-1; clone_size: -; j_call: TRBJ2-1; cdr3_aa: CSVEGGLDEQYNEQFF; cdr3_nt: TGCAGCGTTGAAGGGGGGCTGGACGAGCAATACAATGAGCAGTTCTTC
d_call: TRBD2; v_call: TRBV5-1; clone_size: -; j_call: TRBJ2-1; cdr3_aa: CASSLTGTSIEQFF; cdr3_nt: TGCGCCAGCAGCTTGACTGGGACTAGCATAGAGCAGTTCTTC
d_call: -; v_call: TRBV7-3; clone_size: -; j_call: TRBJ2-7; cdr3_aa: CTSSPRRDSYEQYF; cdr3_nt: TGTACCAGCAGCCCCCGCAGAGATTCCTACGAGCAGTACTTC
d_call: -; v_call: TRBV29-1; clone_size: -; j_call: TRBJ1-2; cdr3_aa: CSVVVRSPDYGYTF; cdr3_nt: TGCAGCGTTGTAGTCCGCAGCCCGGATTATGGCTACACCTTC
d_call: -; v_call: TRBV6-5; clone_size: -; j_call: TRBJ2-4; cdr3_aa: CIRITFLLAKNIQYF; cdr3_nt: TGTATACGGATCACCTTTTTACTAGCCAAAAACATTCAGTACTTC
d_call: -; v_call: TRBV11-2; clone_size: once; j_call: TRBJ2-5; cdr3_aa: CASSPGVQTQYF; cdr3_nt: TGTGCCAGCAGCCCGGGGGTCCAGACCCAGTACTTC
d_call: -; v_call: TRBV7-2; clone_size: few; j_call: TRBJ2-2; cdr3_aa: CASSLVGAFSLNTGELFF; cdr3_nt: TGTGCCAGCAGCTTAGTGGGGGCCTTTTCCCTGAACACCGGGGAGCTGTTTTTT
d_call: -; v_call: TRBV15; clone_size: many; j_call: TRBJ1-3; cdr3_aa: CATSRDRGSSGSFRRNTIYF; cdr3_nt: TGTGCCACCAGCAGAGATAGAGGTTCATCGGGTAGTTTCCGGCGAAACACCATATATTTT
d_call: -; v_call: TRBV6-8; clone_size: -; j_call: TRBJ2-7; cdr3_aa: CASSSPLEASPF; cdr3_nt: TGTGCCAGCAGTTCCCCTCTAGAGGCCTCTCCCTTC
d_call: -; v_call: TRBV3-1; clone_size: few; j_call: TRBJ1-2; cdr3_aa: CASSPGTLLAHGYTF; cdr3_nt: TGTGCCAGCAGCCCCGGGACCCTACTGGCCCATGGCTACACCTTC
d_call: -; v_call: TRBV5-1; clone_size: -; j_call: TRBJ2-3; cdr3_aa: CASSLPQVAGISTDTQYF; cdr3_nt: TGCGCCAGCAGCTTGCCTCAAGTCGCCGGGATAAGCACAGATACGCAGTATTTT
d_call: TRBD2; v_call: TRBV4-1; clone_size: once; j_call: TRBJ2-5; cdr3_aa: CASSQRTSGRAETQYF; cdr3_nt: TGCGCCAGCAGCCAACGGACTAGCGGGAGGGCAGAGACCCAGTACTTC
d_call: TRBD1; v_call: TRBV14; clone_size: -; j_call: TRBJ2-4; cdr3_aa: CASSRQGNIQYF; cdr3_nt: TGTGCCAGCAGTCGACAGGGAAACATTCAGTACTTC
d_call: TRBD2; v_call: TRBV30; clone_size: few; j_call: TRBJ2-3; cdr3_aa: CAWRSGVVDTQYF; cdr3_nt: TGTGCCTGGAGAAGCGGGGTTGTTGATACGCAGTATTTT
d_call: TRBD1; v_call: TRBV15; clone_size: -; j_call: TRBJ2-7; cdr3_aa: CATSRDTGTGVGEQYF; cdr3_nt: TGTGCCACCAGCAGAGACACCGGGACAGGGGTCGGCGAGCAGTACTTC
d_call: -; v_call: TRBV27; clone_size: -; j_call: TRBJ1-4; cdr3_aa: CASSAHGEKLFF; cdr3_nt: TGTGCCAGCAGTGCCCATGGTGAAAAACTGTTTTTT
d_call: TRBD1; v_call: TRBV28; clone_size: many; j_call: TRBJ1-5; cdr3_aa: CASSLLGTDVSNQPQHF; cdr3_nt: TGTGCCAGCAGTTTACTCGGGACAGACGTTAGCAATCAGCCCCAGCATTTT
d_call: -; v_call: TRBV15; clone_size: -; j_call: TRBJ1-1; cdr3_aa: CAASNPGANTEAFF; cdr3_nt: TGTGCCGCCAGCAACCCCGGGGCTAACACTGAAGCTTTCTTT
d_call: TRBD2; v_call: TRBV6-5; clone_size: few; j_call: TRBJ2-7; cdr3_aa: CASSHGTSGFLEQYF; cdr3_nt: TGTGCCAGCAGTCACGGAACTAGCGGTTTTCTCGAGCAGTACTTC
d_call: TRBD2; v_call: TRBV4-1; clone_size: -; j_call: TRBJ2-5; cdr3_aa: CASSQDQASGARETQYF; cdr3_nt: TGCGCCAGCAGCCAAGATCAGGCTAGCGGGGCTCGGGAGACCCAGTACTTC